The source of this T cell receptor beta chain is a study of glioma-infiltrating T cells after dendritic cell vaccination (TCRdb year 2016). About the investigation overall: Of the roughly 15 glioblastoma patients in the cohort, all drawn from Phase I and II dendritic cell vaccination trials, 9 were newly diagnosed and 6 had recurrent disease. Between about 2002 and 2012, patients were given autologous tumor lysate-pulsed dendritic cell vaccination. To make the vaccine, monocyte-derived dendritic cells were cultured for 7 to 8 days with IL-4 and GM-CSF and then pulsed overnight with autologous tumor lysate. Patients received three intradermal dendritic cell vaccine injections at biweekly intervals in the arm below the axilla. Deep sequencing of TCR beta CDR3 regions was used to quantify tumor-infiltrating lymphocyte content and compare tumor and blood repertoires in dendritic cell-vaccinated glioblastoma patients. TCR sequencing metrics, including TIL content and tumor-blood repertoire overlap, were correlated with survival after dendritic cell vaccination. The study at large found these results: The cohort was small and heterogeneous, only a few patients had full blood and tumor sets, and even fewer had initial-recurrent tumor pairs. The three-group TCR overlap response model was characterized as speculative, and prospective validation of the model was stated to be required. After dendritic cell vaccination, a higher estimated pretreatment TIL content predicted longer time to progression and longer overall survival. No direct relationship between TCR clonality and survival was found, suggesting a diverse polyclonal response may matter.

CDR1 and CDR2 are drawn from the germline V gene: SGHRS, YFSETQ. The CDR3 measures 14 amino acids from cysteine to phenylalanine. Only the CDR3 region is kept as DNA, spanning 42 bases read in frame from base 1. V drops 4 bases and J drops 4 bases, leaving 14 bases in between. Patients were selected on the basis of adequate residual fresh-frozen tumor tissue and more than two years of available survival data. Molecular status otherwise varied across the glioblastoma patients, but none of them carried an isocitrate dehydrogenase mutation. PBMC were collected before vaccination, two weeks after the third vaccination, and at tumor progression if tumor progression occurred. The Qiagen DNeasy Blood extraction Kit was used for extraction of genomic DNA. Using the immunoSEQ assay, TCRB CDR3 regions were amplified from roughly 1.9 micrograms of genomic DNA, or from all available DNA when less than that was on hand. The multiplex PCR relied on 60 forward primers for TCR V beta segments and 13 reverse primers for J beta segments. To estimate the number of reads per starting template, synthetic control templates were added to each sample at limiting dilution. Sequencing produced 87 bp reads on the Illumina HiSeq System. In the source study's methods: PCR and sequencing errors were removed by a nearest neighbor algorithm that merged closely related sequences. TCR overlap was measured as the percentage of unique tumor TCR beta sequences also present in the same patient's peripheral blood. Drawn from immuneACCESS, this table holds only the in-frame rearrangements with V and J called that TCRdb kept. Clones are partly lost; checked studies trace under half to an unresolved V gene and leave the rest unexplained. V and J calls and clone size are those listed in that table; D and trimming were worked out from the DNA. The sample contains fewer than 35,000 clones, 90% of them found a single time. Together, the top ten hold around 2.1% of the sample.

This clone was seen a single time. Its recognized antigen is unknown. It has no much larger one-base neighbor in the sample; base qualities were not kept. This clonotype was sampled from a human donor with glioblastoma. This specimen was blood, taken before dendritic cell vaccination. The sequence links TRBV5-1 to TRBJ1-1, and the D gene may be TRBD1, 6 bases matching. The DNA reads as follows: TGCGCCAGCAGCCAATCAGGGGCCGGCACTGAAGCTTTCTTT. Its coded protein is CASSQSGAGTEAFF.